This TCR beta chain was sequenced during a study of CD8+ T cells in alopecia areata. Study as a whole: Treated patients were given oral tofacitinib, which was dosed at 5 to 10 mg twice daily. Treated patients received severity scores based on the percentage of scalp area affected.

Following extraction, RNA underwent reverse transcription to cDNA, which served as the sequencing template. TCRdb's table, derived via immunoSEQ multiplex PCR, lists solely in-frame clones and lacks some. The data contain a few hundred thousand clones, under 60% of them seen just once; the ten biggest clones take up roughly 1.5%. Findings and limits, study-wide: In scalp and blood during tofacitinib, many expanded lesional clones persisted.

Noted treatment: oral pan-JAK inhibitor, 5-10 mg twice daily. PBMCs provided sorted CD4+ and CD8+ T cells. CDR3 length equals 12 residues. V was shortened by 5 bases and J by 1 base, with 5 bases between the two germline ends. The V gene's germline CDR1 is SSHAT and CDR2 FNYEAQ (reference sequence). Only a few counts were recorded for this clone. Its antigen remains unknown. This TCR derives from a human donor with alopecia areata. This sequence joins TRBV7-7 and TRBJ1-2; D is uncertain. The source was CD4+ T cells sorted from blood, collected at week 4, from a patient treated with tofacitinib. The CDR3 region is CASSARNYGYTF. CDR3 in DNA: TGTGCCAGCAGCGCCCGTAACTATGGCTACACCTTC.